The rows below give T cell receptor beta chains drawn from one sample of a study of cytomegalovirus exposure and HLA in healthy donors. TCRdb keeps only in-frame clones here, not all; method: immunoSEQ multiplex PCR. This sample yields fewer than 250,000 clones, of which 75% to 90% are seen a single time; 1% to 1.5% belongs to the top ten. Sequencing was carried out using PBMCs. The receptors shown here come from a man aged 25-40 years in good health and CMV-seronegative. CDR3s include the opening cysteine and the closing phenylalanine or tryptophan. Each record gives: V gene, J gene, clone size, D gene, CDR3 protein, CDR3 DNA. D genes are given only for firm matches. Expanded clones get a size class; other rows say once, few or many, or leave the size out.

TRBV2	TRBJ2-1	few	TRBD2	CASSERGGRMNEQFF	TGTGCCAGCAGTGAACGGGGGGGGCGGATGAATGAGCAGTTCTTC
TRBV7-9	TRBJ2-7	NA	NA	CASSLGAREQYF	TGTGCCAGCAGCTTAGGCGCGCGAGAGCAGTACTTC
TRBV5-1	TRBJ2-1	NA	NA	CASSLEARNEQFF	TGCGCCAGCAGCTTGGAGGCTAGAAATGAGCAGTTCTTC
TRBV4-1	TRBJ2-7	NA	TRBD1	CASSQVDRDEQYF	TGCGCCAGCAGCCAAGTGGACAGGGACGAGCAGTACTTC
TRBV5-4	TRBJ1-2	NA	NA	CASSLEAVSGPGYTF	TGTGCCAGCAGCTTGGAAGCGGTATCCGGGCCCGGCTACACCTTC
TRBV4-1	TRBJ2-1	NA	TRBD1	CASSQDPSGGSYNEQFF	TGCGCCAGCAGCCAAGATCCTTCAGGGGGCTCCTACAATGAGCAGTTCTTC
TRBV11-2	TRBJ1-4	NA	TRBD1	CASSLFGTANEKLFF	TGTGCCAGCAGCTTATTTGGGACAGCTAATGAAAAACTGTTTTTT
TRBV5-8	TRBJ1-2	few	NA	CASSVNPGPLGYTF	TGTGCCAGCAGCGTAAACCCGGGTCCCTTAGGCTACACCTTC
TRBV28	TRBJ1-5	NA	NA	CASSAADQPQHF	TGTGCCAGCAGCGCGGCGGATCAGCCCCAGCATTTT
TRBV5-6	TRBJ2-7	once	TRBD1	CASSLGAGGTYEQYF	TGTGCCAGCAGCTTGGGAGCAGGGGGCACATACGAGCAGTACTTC
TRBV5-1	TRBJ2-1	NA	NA	CASSLGGGPYNEQFF	TGCGCCAGCAGCTTGGGAGGAGGCCCCTACAATGAGCAGTTCTTC
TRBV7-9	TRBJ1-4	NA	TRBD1	CASSERTGGLKRDEKLFF	TGTGCCAGCAGCGAGCGGACAGGGGGCTTAAAAAGGGATGAAAAACTGTTTTTT
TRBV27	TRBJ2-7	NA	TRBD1	CASSPGQGAYEQYF	TGTGCCAGCAGTCCAGGACAGGGGGCGTACGAGCAGTACTTC
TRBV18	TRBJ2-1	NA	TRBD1	CASSPGTGNNEQFF	TGTGCCAGCTCACCTGGGACAGGCAACAATGAGCAGTTCTTC
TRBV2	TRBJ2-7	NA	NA	CASSGVGVEQYF	TGTGCCAGCAGTGGGGTCGGGGTCGAGCAGTACTTC
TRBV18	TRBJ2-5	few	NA	CASSPLLGGYQETQYF	TGTGCCAGCTCACCCCTCTTAGGCGGGTACCAAGAGACCCAGTACTTC
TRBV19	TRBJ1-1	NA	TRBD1	CASRQGSTEAFF	TGTGCCAGTAGACAGGGGAGCACTGAAGCTTTCTTT
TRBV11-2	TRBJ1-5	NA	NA	CASSLYSGSRGSQPQHF	TGTGCCAGCAGCTTATATTCTGGGAGCAGGGGCAGTCAGCCCCAGCATTTT
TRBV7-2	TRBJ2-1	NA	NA	CASSLQGTARNEQFF	TGTGCCAGCAGCCTCCAAGGGACTGCAAGGAATGAGCAGTTCTTC
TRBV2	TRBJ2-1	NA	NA	CASTGKEQFF	TGTGCCAGCACAGGGAAGGAGCAGTTCTTC
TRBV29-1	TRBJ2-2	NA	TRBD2	CSGRTSGLTGELFF	TGCAGCGGGAGGACTAGCGGGCTTACCGGGGAGCTGTTTTTT
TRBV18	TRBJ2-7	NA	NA	CASSRGGITYEQYF	TGTGCCAGCTCACGGGGCGGGATTACCTACGAGCAGTACTTC
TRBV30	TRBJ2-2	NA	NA	CAWHRLSAGELFF	TGTGCCTGGCACAGGTTGTCTGCCGGGGAGCTGTTTTTT
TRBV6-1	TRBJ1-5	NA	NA	CASSEEQPYSNQPQHF	TGTGCCAGCAGTGAAGAACAACCTTATAGCAATCAGCCCCAGCATTTT
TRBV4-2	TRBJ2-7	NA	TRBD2	CASSLRLAGESYEQYF	TGTGCCAGCAGCCTCCGACTAGCGGGGGAATCCTACGAGCAGTACTTC
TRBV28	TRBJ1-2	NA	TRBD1	CASSLTGGGWGTF	TGTGCCAGCAGTCTCACAGGGGGCGGTTGGGGGACCTTC
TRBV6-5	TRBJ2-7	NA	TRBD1	CASSYSGQGADEQYF	TGTGCCAGCAGTTACTCAGGACAGGGGGCGGACGAGCAGTACTTC
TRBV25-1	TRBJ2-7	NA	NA	CASSEDGGGYEQYF	TGTGCCAGCAGTGAAGACGGGGGAGGCTACGAGCAGTACTTC
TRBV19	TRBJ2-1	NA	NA	CASNNQTGPIYNEQFF	TGTGCCAGTAACAACCAAACAGGACCAATCTACAATGAGCAGTTCTTC
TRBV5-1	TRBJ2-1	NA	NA	CASSLGAGALYNEQFF	TGCGCCAGCAGCTTGGGGGCGGGGGCCTTATACAATGAGCAGTTCTTC
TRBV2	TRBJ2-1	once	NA	CASSEAGLSSYNEQFF	TGTGCCAGCAGTGAAGCCGGGTTAAGCTCCTACAATGAGCAGTTCTTC
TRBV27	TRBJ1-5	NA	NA	CASSFRGFQPQHF	TGTGCCAGCAGTTTTCGGGGATTTCAGCCCCAGCATTTT
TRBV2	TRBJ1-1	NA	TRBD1	CASSGKGAGLGNTEAFF	TGTGCCAGCAGTGGTAAGGGGGCAGGGCTGGGGAACACTGAAGCTTTCTTT
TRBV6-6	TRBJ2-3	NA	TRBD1	CASIHDREGTDTQYF	TGTGCCAGCATCCACGACAGGGAAGGGACAGATACGCAGTATTTT
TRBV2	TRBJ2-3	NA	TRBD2	CASRETSATQYF	TGTGCCAGCAGGGAAACTAGCGCTACGCAGTATTTT
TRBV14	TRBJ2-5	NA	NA	CASSLFMGSGETQYF	TGTGCCAGCAGCCTTTTTATGGGTTCGGGGGAGACCCAGTACTTC
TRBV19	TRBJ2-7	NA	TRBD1	CASSTGTGSHEQYF	TGTGCCAGTAGTACCGGGACAGGTTCCCACGAGCAGTACTTC
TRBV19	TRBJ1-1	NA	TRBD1	CASQTGGYTEAFF	TGTGCCTCCCAGACAGGGGGCTACACTGAAGCTTTCTTT
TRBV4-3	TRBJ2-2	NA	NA	CASSQAPAGELFF	TGCGCCAGCAGCCAAGCCCCGGCCGGGGAGCTGTTTTTT
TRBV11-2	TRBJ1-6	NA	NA	CASSPRQAHNSPLHF	TGTGCCAGCAGCCCGAGACAGGCCCATAATTCACCCCTCCACTTT
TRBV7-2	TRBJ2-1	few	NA	CASSGYLDFPIF	TGTGCCAGCAGCGGATACTTGGACTTCCCAATCTTC
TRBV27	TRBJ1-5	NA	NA	CASSTLGQFNQPQHF	TGTGCCAGCAGCACACTTGGACAGTTTAATCAGCCCCAGCATTTT
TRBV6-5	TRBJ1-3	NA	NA	CASSTQQDSGNTIYF	TGTGCCAGCAGTACCCAACAGGACTCTGGAAACACCATATATTTT
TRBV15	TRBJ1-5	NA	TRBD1	CATRKRPSGTGRERSNQPQHF	TGTGCCACCAGGAAGAGACCTTCCGGGACAGGCCGCGAAAGGAGCAATCAGCCCCAGCATTTT
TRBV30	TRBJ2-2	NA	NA	CAWSVQSHGELFF	TGTGCCTGGAGTGTACAGTCTCACGGGGAGCTGTTTTTT
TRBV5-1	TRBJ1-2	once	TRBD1	CASSGGTARDYGYTF	TGCGCCAGCAGCGGTGGGACAGCGAGAGACTATGGCTACACCTTC
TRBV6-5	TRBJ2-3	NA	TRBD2	CASSRRGAGTDTQYF	TGTGCCAGCAGTAGGCGGGGGGCCGGCACAGATACGCAGTATTTT
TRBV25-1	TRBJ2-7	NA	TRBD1	CASSGRGGTGGMEQYF	TGTGCCAGCAGTGGCCGGGGAGGGACAGGGGGCATGGAGCAGTACTTC
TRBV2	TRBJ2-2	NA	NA	CASQINFGELFF	TGTGCCAGCCAGATTAATTTCGGGGAGCTGTTTTTT
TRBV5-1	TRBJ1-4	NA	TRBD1	CASSRTGREEKLFF	TGCGCCAGCAGCCGGACAGGGCGAGAGGAAAAACTGTTTTTT
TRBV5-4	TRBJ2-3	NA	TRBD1	CASSLRTGTGVGDTQYF	TGTGCCAGCAGCTTACGAACCGGGACAGGGGTCGGAGATACGCAGTATTTT